In its sample, the clone carrying this T cell receptor beta chain was seen once. Its cognate antigen is unknown. The CDR3 sequence is 14 residues long. The V gene end was trimmed by 4 bases and the J gene end by 4 bases; junction bases not matched to a gene: 5. In germline, CDR1 is SGHRS, CDR2 YFSETQ. This sample is drawn from a study of OX40 agonist ivuxolimab in advanced cancers. The overall study: Every 2 weeks, patients got intravenous ivuxolimab at one of six dose levels (0.01-10 mg/kg). Antecedent anti-PD-1, anti-PD-L1 or anti-CTLA-4 therapy was permissible, with around 40% having received some. Study-level findings and limits: Partial responders at 0.1-3.0 mg/kg showed near-lowest clonal expansion.

Patients were excluded for autoimmune disease history or systemic immunosuppression. The method was immunoSEQ multiplex PCR; TCRdb's version includes in-frame clones alone and lacks a portion of them. The table includes some 77,000 clones, around 86% detected once. The clonotype was recovered from an adult with an advanced solid tumor such as melanoma, head and neck, liver or kidney cancer. This sequence joins TRBV5-1 and TRBJ2-3, with TRBD2 identical over 8 bases. The specimen was CD4+ or CD8+ T cells sorted from blood, collected in a trial of the OX40 agonist ivuxolimab. This CDR3 is CASSTGTSPDTQYF. CDR3 bases: TGCGCCAGCAGCACCGGGACTAGTCCAGATACGCAGTATTTT. Full variable domain (rest looked up from reference TRBV5-1 and TRBJ2-3): KAGVTQTPRYLIKTRGQQVTLSCSPISGHRSVSWYQQTPGQGLQFLFEYFSETQRNKGNFPGRFSGRQFSNSRSEMNVSTLELGDSALYLCASSTGTSPDTQYFGPGTRLTVL.